This record covers a single T cell receptor (beta chain). No antigen is known for it. No base quality information exists; no much larger clone differs at one position. Preparation of the library involved multiplex PCR. Sequencing took place on an Illumina HiSeq 2500. Following protocols modified from ARM-PCR, the researchers constructed TCRbeta libraries through three rounds of nested PCR with primers (Table S4). Before sequencing, PCR products in the 200-500 bp range were cut out of the gel and cleaned up using the QIAquick gel extraction kit. The source study handled its data this way. Reads were cleaned with Trimmomatic, merged with FLASH into complete CDR3 sequences, and assigned to V(D)J germline segments with MiTCR. Clonal diversity was computed as the inverse Simpson's index with VDJtools. In-frame sequences without a premature stop codon were defined as productive reads. TCRdb reprocessing: public reads trimmed at Q25 with fastp, clones called with MiXCR, in-frame beta chains kept. Rows with one shared CDR3 protein collapse into an entry with the most common genes and DNA. These V and J calls originate from TCRdb's pipeline instead of the authors' own analysis. The table for this sample lists 60,000 or so distinct CDR3 sequences; about 63% of them were counted only once. Under 35% of the sample rests with the top ten.

The data belong to a study of tumor and adjacent non-tumor tissue in lung cancer (dated by TCRdb to the late 2010s). Some background on the complete study: The cohort included approximately 13 adenocarcinoma, 2 squamous cell carcinoma and 1 small cell lung cancer patients. Ages among the roughly 15 patients ranged from about 31 to 76 years, there were approximately ten men and 5 women, and disease was at TNM stage I to III. A total of some 130,000,000 productive TCRbeta reads were generated by sequencing, corresponding to an average of approximately 4.3 million reads per sample. The study compared bulk TCRbeta repertoires from lung tumor tissue and matched distant non-tumor lung tissue of approximately 15 lung cancer patients. For each patient, one tumor sample and one normal lung sample were taken, giving thirty paired specimens that underwent TCRbeta CDR3 sequencing. What the work shows at the level of the full study, not this receptor alone: Only roughly 16 patients were in the cohort, and the authors stated that larger samples and more detailed clinical data are needed. TCR diversity was significantly higher in younger patients, and greater tumor TCR diversity was associated with shorter overall survival and shorter disease-free survival. Neither the sequencing platform nor unique molecular identifiers are mentioned in the methods. Because peripheral blood was not sequenced, blood TCRbeta repertoires in the lung cancer patients of the study were not examined. Tumor tissue showed significantly greater TCR diversity (inverse Simpson) than normal lung tissue (roughly 430 vs 170, P = 0.0075, Mann-Whitney U test). In normal lung, the top 100 clones accounted for a significantly larger cumulative share of the repertoire than in tumor tissue.

RNA was isolated from bulk, unsorted tissue, and RNA quality was assessed with a NanoDrop ND-1000 and an Agilent 2100. The normal lung samples consisted of distant non-tumor tissue collected more than 3 cm from the tumor edge. Newly diagnosed lung cancer patients without prior chemotherapy who had been admitted for thoracic surgery in China between August and November 2014 were enrolled as donors. Patients who had received previous radiotherapy or chemotherapy, or who had another concurrent cancer, were excluded from the study. Pieces of surgical tissue measuring about 1-2.1 cm3 were kept in RNAlater solution and held at -80 degrees C until needed. CDR3 length: 19 amino acids, cysteine to phenylalanine. The entry retains the CDR3 DNA only, 57 bases that are in frame from base 1. The germline V gene supplies CDR1 SGHNT and CDR2 YENEEA. Trimming leaves V shorter by 5 bases and J shorter by 8 bases, with the junction holding 15 bases beyond the gene matches.

The chain joins TRBV11-3 to TRBJ2-1, with 16 bases in between that match TRBD2. Sequenced: distant non-tumor lung tissue. This clonotype was sampled from a man in his 70s with non-small cell lung cancer. This receptor has the CDR3 CASSTIGTSGRGGFDEQFF. The DNA sequence reads TGTGCCAGCAGCACGATCGGGACTAGCGGGAGGGGTGGTTTCGATGAGCAGTTCTTC. Reference TRBV11-3 and TRBJ2-1 proteins supply the regions before and after the CDR3; the full variable domain is: EAGVVQSPRYKIIEKKQPVAFWCNPISGHNTLYWYLQNLGQGPELLIRYENEEAVDDSQLPKDRFSAERLKGVDSTLKIQPAELGDSAVYLCASSTIGTSGRGGFDEQFFGPGTRLTVL.